The 17 T cell receptor beta chains below all came from one sample that was sequenced in a study of T-cell memory formation after mild COVID-19. TCRdb redid the calling of the 5' RACE reads with MiXCR, one entry per CDR3 protein. The sample lists 65,000 to 90,000 distinct CDR3 sequences; roughly 12% were seen once. Sequencing input: PBMCs or a T cell subset sorted from them (not recorded which). All receptors come from a man between 18 and 35 years old who had mild COVID-19 (a few samples of this study predate the infection). Cell type and time point are not known.

In this sample, this clonotype turned up many times. The chain carries TRBV7-8 and TRBJ2-4, with a weak D call TRBD1 (6 bases). The germline V and J ends were trimmed by 5 bases and 8 bases, with 19 bases remaining between them. CDR1 is SGHVS, CDR2 FQNEAQ, per germline. The CDR3 is 15 residues long. The DNA of the CDR3 is TGTGCCAGCAGCCCTCAAACAGGGTCGGTGGACATTCAGTACTTC. Amino acid sequence: CASSPQTGSVDIQYF.

At least ten counts were recorded for this clonotype. The V gene is TRBV7-9, the J gene TRBJ2-3; D is possibly TRBD2 (6 bases). CDR3 length equals 14 residues. Trimming removed 4 bases from V and 2 bases from J, with 10 bases in between. CDR1 SEHNR and CDR2 FQNEAQ come from the germline V gene (reference sequence). The CDR3 bases are TGTGCCAGCAGCTCCGGGGGAATCACAGATACGCAGTATTTT. Translating it yields CASSSGGITDTQYF. Complete variable domain (other parts from reference TRBV7-9 and TRBJ2-3): DTGVSQNPRHKITKRGQNVTFRCDPISEHNRLYWYRQTLGQGPEFLTYFQNEAQLEKSRLLSDRFSAERPKGSFSTLEIQRTEQGDSAMYLCASSSGGITDTQYFGPGTRLTVL.

The V call is TRBV3-1, the J call TRBJ2-5; weak D call: TRBD2 (6 bases). CDR3 length: 13 residues. The V end was cut by 0 bases, the J end by 7 bases, with 9 bases between. Germline V gene data show CDR1 as LGHDT and CDR2 as YNNKEL (reference sequence). CDR3: CASSQEEGGTQYF. The CDR3 DNA sequence: TGTGCCAGCAGCCAAGAGGAGGGAGGGACCCAGTACTTC.

This chain links TRBV6-2 or TRBV6-3 with TRBJ2-7, with 8 bases fitting TRBD1. The V gene's germline CDR1 is MNHEY and CDR2 SVGEGT. CDR3 length equals 14 residues. V lost 6 bases and J lost 7; bases outside the gene matches: 11. The CDR3 nucleotides are TGTGCCAGCAGCCAAGGGACAGGACCTAATGAGCAGTACGTC. Residues: CASSQGTGPNEQYV.

The chain combines TRBV6-2 or TRBV6-3 with TRBJ2-1; D is unclear. Trimming took 2 bases from V and 3 from J, leaving 2 bases between them. The CDR3 is made up of 12 amino acids. Germline values: CDR1 MNHEY, CDR2 SVGEGT. For the CDR3, the DNA is TGTGCCAGCAGTTACCGCTACAATGAGCAGTTCTTC. Translated, it gives CASSYRYNEQFF.

This clonotype was detected only a few times. This sequence joins TRBV12-3 or TRBV12-4 and TRBJ2-3; possibly TRBD2 for D (5 bases). The V end was cut by 4 bases, the J end by 5 bases, with 7 bases between. The CDR3 extends over 12 amino acids. The CDR3 DNA reads as TGTGCCAGCAGTTCGGGGAAAGATACGCAGTATTTT. Encoded protein: CASSSGKDTQYF.

This clonotype was counted only a few times. The rearrangement joins TRBV11-2 to TRBJ2-5; D may be TRBD2 (6 bases). Trimming removed 4 bases from V and 1 base from J, with 13 bases in between. Germline V gene lookup returns CDR1 SGHAT and CDR2 FQNNGV. The length of the CDR3 is 15 residues. The CDR3, as DNA: TGTGCCAGCAGCTCGGTGGGGGGAGGCCAAGAGACCCAGTACTTC. Its translation is CASSSVGGGQETQYF.

This clonotype has at least ten counts. CDR3 DNA sequence: TGCGCCAGCAGCCGCAGGGAGACGAACACTGAAGCTTTCTTT. Translated, it gives CASSRRETNTEAFF. The V and J genes are TRBV4-3 and TRBJ1-1; maybe TRBD1 (5 bases). This CDR3 contains 14 residues. The ends were cut back, 4 bases at V and 1 base at J, with 10 bases in the middle. From germline, CDR1 is LGHNA and CDR2 YSLEER.

This clonotype showed up just a few times. The chain carries TRBV7-9 and TRBJ1-3; a weak D match, TRBD1 (6 bases). Trimming cost V 1 base and J 2 bases, with 12 bases left between them. Germline V gene sequence: CDR1 SEHNR, CDR2 FQNEAQ (reference sequence). The CDR3 is 16 residues long. CDR3 in DNA: TGTGCCAGCAGCTTAGGTACAGGGTCGACTGGAAACACCATATATTTT. Amino acids: CASSLGTGSTGNTIYF. Full variable domain (outside the CDR3, taken from reference TRBV7-9 and TRBJ1-3): DTGVSQNPRHKITKRGQNVTFRCDPISEHNRLYWYRQTLGQGPEFLTYFQNEAQLEKSRLLSDRFSAERPKGSFSTLEIQRTEQGDSAMYLCASSLGTGSTGNTIYFGEGSWLTVV.

The chain recombines TRBV20-1 with TRBJ1-6; D not certain. The CDR3 totals 14 residues. From germline, CDR1 is DFQATT and CDR2 SNEGSKA (reference sequence). V shed 6 bases and J shed 8 bases, with 17 bases lying between them. This CDR3 reads CSADGRSTYSPLHF. The CDR3 DNA follows: TGCAGTGCCGATGGGAGGTCCACCTATTCACCCCTCCACTTT.

This clonotype was detected only a few times. The genes are TRBV9 and TRBJ2-5; TRBD2 agrees at 7 bases. The germline V gene has CDR1 SGDLS and CDR2 YYNGEE. The CDR3 spans 13 residues. The V gene end was trimmed by 3 bases and the J gene end by 6 bases; junction bases not matched to a gene: 5. CDR3 loop: CASSGGGGKTQYF. Written as DNA, the CDR3 is TGTGCCAGCAGCGGGGGGGGTGGAAAGACCCAGTACTTC.

The sample holds a few counts of this clonotype. This rearrangement joins TRBV13 to TRBJ2-5, with 9 bases aligning to TRBD2. Germline loops: CDR1 PRHDT, CDR2 FYEKMQ (reference sequence). The CDR3 is 14 residues long. J was trimmed by 3 bases and V by 2 bases; bases with no gene match: 1. DNA of the CDR3: TGTGCCAGCAGCTTACTAGCGGGGAAAGAGACCCAGTACTTC. It yields the protein CASSLLAGKETQYF.

This clonotype turned up a few times. The chain uses TRBV12-3 or TRBV12-4 and TRBJ2-1; TRBD1 agrees at 8 bases. With 5 bases clipped from V and 2 bases from J, the junction kept 5 bases outside the gene matches. The CDR3 covers 15 residues. CDR3 sequence: CASSVPTGAYNEQFF. The CDR3 DNA sequence: TGTGCCAGCAGTGTCCCGACAGGGGCCTACAATGAGCAGTTCTTC.

The rearrangement links TRBV12-3 or TRBV12-4 to TRBJ2-5; D may be TRBD2 (6 bases). The CDR3 is made up of 15 amino acids. V lost 4 bases to trimming and J lost 4 bases, with 16 bases between them. In DNA, the CDR3 is TGTGCCAGCAGTTCCCCCGGGAGTCATTCAGAGACCCAGTACTTC. The encoded protein is CASSSPGSHSETQYF.

This sequence joins TRBV7-2 and TRBJ2-1, with D maybe TRBD2 (6 bases). This CDR3 is 13 amino acids long. Trimming pared 6 bases from V and 4 bases from J, leaving 10 bases between. CDR1 and CDR2 (germline): SGHTA, FQGNSA. CDR3 sequence (DNA): TGTGCCAGCAGTAGGGAGGCTTACAATGAGCAGTTCTTC. Translation: CASSREAYNEQFF. The full variable domain, with the rest looked up from reference TRBV7-2 and TRBJ2-1, is GAGVSQSPSNKVTEKGKDVELRCDPISGHTALYWYRQSLGQGLEFLIYFQGNSAPDKSGLPSDRFSAERTGGSVSTLTIQRTQQEDSAVYLCASSREAYNEQFFGPGTRLTVL.

The chain combines TRBV29-1 with TRBJ2-3; no firm D call. Trimming left V 3 bases short and J 0 bases short, with 10 bases between. Germline V gene data show CDR1 as SQVTM and CDR2 as ANQGSEA. CDR3 length equals 14 residues. CDR3 in DNA: TGCAGCGTTGACCCCCTGGCTAGCACAGATACGCAGTATTTT. This translates into CSVDPLASTDTQYF.

This clonotype came up a few times. This rearrangement joins TRBV4-1 to TRBJ1-1; no clear D gene. CDR1 and CDR2 from the germline V gene are MGHRA and YSYEKL. V was pared by 2 bases and J by 0 bases, with 13 bases between. CDR3 length equals 16 residues. Here the CDR3 DNA reads TGCGCCAGCAGCCAATACCGGAAAATGATGAACACTGAAGCTTTCTTT. Amino acids: CASSQYRKMMNTEAFF.